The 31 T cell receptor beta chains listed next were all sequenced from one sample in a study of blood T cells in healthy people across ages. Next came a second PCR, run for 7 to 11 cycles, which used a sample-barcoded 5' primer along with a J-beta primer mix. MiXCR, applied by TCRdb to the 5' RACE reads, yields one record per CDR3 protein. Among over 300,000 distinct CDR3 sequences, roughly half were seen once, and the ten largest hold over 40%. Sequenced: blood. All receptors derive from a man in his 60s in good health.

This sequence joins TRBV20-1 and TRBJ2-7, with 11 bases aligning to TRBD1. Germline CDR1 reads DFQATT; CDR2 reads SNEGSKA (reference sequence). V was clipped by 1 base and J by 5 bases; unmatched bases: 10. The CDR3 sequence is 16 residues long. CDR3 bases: TGCAGTGCTAGAGCCGCGGGAGGGACAGGGGGAAACGAGCAGTACTTC. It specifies CSARAAGGTGGNEQYF.

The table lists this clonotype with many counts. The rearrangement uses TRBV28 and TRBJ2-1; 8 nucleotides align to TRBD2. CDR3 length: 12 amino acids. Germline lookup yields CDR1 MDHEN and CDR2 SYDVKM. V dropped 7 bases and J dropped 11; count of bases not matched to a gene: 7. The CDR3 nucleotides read TGTGCCAGCACCGCCCGACTAGCGCAGCAGTTCTTC. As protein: CASTARLAQQFF. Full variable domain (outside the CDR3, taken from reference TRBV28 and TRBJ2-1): DVKVTQSSRYLVKRTGEKVFLECVQDMDHENMFWYRQDPGLGLRLIYFSYDVKMKEKGDIPEGYSVSREKKERFSLILESASTNQTSMYLCASTARLAQQFFGPGTRLTVL.

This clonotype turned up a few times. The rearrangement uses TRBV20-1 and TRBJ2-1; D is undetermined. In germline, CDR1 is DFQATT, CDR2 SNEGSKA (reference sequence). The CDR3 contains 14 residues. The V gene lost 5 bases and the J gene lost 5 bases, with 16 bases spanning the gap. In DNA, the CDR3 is TGCAGTGCTGGCTTCTCCGCCCCTCACAATGAGCAGTTCTTC. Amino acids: CSAGFSAPHNEQFF.

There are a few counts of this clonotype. CDR3 sequence: CASSARSSGRANEQFF. CDR3 DNA sequence: TGTGCCAGCAGCGCCCGGAGTAGCGGGAGGGCCAATGAGCAGTTCTTC. The genes are TRBV11-2 and TRBJ2-1; the match to TRBD2 covers 11 bases. V lost 5 bases to trimming and J lost 6 bases; unmatched junction nucleotides: 9. The CDR3 consists of 16 residues. The V gene's germline CDR1 is SGHAT and CDR2 FQNNGV.

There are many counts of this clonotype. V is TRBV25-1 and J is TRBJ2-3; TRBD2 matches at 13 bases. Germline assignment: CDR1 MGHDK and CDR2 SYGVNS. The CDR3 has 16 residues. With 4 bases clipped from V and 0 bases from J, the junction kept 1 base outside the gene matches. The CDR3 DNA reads TGTGCCAGCAGTGTGACTAGCGGGGGGAGCACAGATACGCAGTATTTT. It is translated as CASSVTSGGSTDTQYF.

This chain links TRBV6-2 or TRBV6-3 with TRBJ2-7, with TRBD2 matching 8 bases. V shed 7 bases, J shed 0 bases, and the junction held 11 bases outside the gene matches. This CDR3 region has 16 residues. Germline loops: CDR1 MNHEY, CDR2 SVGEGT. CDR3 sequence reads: CASTNPQAGVSYEQYF. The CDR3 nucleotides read TGTGCCAGCACAAATCCCCAAGCGGGAGTCTCCTACGAGCAGTACTTC.

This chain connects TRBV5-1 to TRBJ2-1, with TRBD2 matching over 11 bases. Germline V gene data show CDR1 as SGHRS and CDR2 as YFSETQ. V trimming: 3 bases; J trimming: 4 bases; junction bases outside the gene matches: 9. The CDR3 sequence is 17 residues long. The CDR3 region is CASSSLPLAGGYNEQFF. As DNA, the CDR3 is TGCGCCAGCAGCTCCCTTCCTCTAGCGGGGGGTTACAATGAGCAGTTCTTC.

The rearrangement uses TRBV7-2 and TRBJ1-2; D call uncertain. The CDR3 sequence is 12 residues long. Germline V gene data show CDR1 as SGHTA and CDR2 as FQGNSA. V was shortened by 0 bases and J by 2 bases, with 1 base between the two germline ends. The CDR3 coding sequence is TGTGCCAGCAGCTTAGCGAACTATGGCTACACCTTC. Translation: CASSLANYGYTF.

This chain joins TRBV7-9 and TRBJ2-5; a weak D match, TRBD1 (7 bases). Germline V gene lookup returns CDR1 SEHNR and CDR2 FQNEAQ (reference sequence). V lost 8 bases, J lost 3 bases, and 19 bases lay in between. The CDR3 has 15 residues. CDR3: CASSTRGRGEETQYF. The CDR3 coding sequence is TGTGCCAGCTCCACGAGGGGCAGGGGGGAAGAGACCCAGTACTTC.

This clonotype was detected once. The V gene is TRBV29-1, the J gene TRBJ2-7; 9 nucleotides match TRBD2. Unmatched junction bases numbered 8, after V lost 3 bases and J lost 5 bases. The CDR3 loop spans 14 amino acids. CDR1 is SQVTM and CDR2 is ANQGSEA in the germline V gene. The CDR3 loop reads CSVDSSGSPHEQYF. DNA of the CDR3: TGCAGCGTTGATAGTAGCGGGAGTCCCCACGAGCAGTACTTC.

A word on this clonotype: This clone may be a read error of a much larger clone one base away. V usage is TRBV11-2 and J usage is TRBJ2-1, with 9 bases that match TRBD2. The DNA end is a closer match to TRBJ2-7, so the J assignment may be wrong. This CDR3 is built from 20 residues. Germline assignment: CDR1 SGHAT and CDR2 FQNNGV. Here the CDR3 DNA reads TGTGCCAGCAGCTTAGATTCCCGTCGGCGGGAGGGTAGGTCCTACAATGAGCAGTACTTC. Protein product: CASSLDSRRREGRSYNEQYF.

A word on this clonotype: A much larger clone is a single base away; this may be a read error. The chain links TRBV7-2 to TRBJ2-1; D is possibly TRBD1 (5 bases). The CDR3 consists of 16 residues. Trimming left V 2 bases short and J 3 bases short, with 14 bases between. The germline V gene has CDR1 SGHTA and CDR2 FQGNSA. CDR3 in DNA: TGTGCCAGCAGCTTACAGGGTGGTGGGGTCTACAATGAGCAGTTCTTC. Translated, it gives CASSLQGGGVYNEQFF.

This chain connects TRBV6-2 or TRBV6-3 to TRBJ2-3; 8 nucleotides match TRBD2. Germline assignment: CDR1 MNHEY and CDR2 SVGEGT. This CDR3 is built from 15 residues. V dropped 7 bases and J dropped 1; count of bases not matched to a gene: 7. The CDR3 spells CASINPGLGTDTQYF. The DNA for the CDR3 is TGTGCCAGCATCAATCCGGGACTAGGCACAGATACGCAGTATTTT.

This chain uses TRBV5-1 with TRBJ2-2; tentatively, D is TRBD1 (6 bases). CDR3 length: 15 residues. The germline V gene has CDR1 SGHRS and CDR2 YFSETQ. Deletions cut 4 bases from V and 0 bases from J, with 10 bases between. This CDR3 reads CASSRTDPNTGELFF. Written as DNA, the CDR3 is TGCGCCAGCAGCAGGACAGACCCGAACACCGGGGAGCTGTTTTTT.

Here the CDR3 DNA reads TGCAGTGCTGACCAGGGAGGGGCAAGTTCACCCCTCCACTTT. Encoded protein: CSADQGGASSPLHF. The chain combines TRBV20-1 with TRBJ1-6, with D possibly matching TRBD1 (5 bases). V was pared by 5 bases and J by 9 bases, with 17 bases between. Germline loops: CDR1 DFQATT, CDR2 SNEGSKA (reference sequence). CDR3 length: 14 amino acids.

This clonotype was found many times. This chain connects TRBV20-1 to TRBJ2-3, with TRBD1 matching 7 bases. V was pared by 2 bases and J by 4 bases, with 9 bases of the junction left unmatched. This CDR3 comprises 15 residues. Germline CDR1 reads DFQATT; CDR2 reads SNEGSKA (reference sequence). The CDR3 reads CSARRGRVGADTQYF. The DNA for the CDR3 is TGCAGTGCTAGAAGGGGGCGGGTAGGCGCAGATACGCAGTATTTT.

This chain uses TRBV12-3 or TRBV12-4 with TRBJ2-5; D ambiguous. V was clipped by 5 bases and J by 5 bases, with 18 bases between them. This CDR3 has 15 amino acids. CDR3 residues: CASSPLGTLRETQYF. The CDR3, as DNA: TGTGCCAGCAGTCCCCTAGGAACTCTTCGGGAGACCCAGTACTTC.

In nucleotides, the CDR3 is TGTGCCAGCAGCTTAGGGGGCGGCGGAGCCCTCAATGAGCAGTTCTTC. Amino acid sequence: CASSLGGGGALNEQFF. The J gene is TRBJ2-1, the V gene TRBV7-2; weak D call: TRBD1 (5 bases). The V end lost 1 base, the J end lost 6 bases, and 16 bases lay between the germline ends. The CDR3 spans 16 residues. Germline lookup yields CDR1 SGHTA and CDR2 FQGNSA.

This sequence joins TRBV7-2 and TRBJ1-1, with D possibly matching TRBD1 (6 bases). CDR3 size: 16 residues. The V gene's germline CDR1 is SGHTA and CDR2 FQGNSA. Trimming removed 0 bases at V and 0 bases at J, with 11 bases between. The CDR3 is CASSLAGADVNTEAFF. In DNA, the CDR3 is TGTGCCAGCAGCTTAGCGGGGGCGGATGTGAACACTGAAGCTTTCTTT.

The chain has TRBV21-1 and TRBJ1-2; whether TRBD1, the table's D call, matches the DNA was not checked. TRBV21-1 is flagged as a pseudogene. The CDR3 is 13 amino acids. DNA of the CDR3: TGTGCCAGCAGCAGAATGACAGTACATGGCTACACCTTC. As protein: CASSRMTVHGYTF.

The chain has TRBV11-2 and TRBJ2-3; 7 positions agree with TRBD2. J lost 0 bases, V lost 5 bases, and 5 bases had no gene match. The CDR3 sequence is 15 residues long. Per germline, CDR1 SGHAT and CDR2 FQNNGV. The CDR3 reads CASSRRAGSTDTQYF. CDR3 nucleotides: TGTGCCAGCAGCCGCCGAGCGGGGAGCACAGATACGCAGTATTTT.

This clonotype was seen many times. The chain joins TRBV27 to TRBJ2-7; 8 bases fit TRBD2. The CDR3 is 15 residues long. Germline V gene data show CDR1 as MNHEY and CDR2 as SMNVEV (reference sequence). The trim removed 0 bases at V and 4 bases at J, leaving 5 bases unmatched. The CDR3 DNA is TGTGCCAGCAGTTTATCGAGGAGCGGGAGTTACGAGCAGTACTTC. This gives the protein CASSLSRSGSYEQYF.

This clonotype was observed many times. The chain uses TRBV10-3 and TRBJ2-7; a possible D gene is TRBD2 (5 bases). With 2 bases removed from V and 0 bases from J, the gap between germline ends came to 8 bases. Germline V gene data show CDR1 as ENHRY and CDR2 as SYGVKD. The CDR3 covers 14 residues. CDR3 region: CAISEEGLSYEQYF. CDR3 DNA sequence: TGTGCCATCAGTGAGGAGGGTCTCTCCTACGAGCAGTACTTC.

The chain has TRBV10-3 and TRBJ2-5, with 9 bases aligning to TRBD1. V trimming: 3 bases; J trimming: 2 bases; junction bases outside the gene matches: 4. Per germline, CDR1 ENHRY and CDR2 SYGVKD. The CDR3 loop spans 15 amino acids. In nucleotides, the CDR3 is TGTGCCATCAGTGATTCAGACAGGGGGCAAGAGACCCAGTACTTC. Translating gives CAISDSDRGQETQYF.

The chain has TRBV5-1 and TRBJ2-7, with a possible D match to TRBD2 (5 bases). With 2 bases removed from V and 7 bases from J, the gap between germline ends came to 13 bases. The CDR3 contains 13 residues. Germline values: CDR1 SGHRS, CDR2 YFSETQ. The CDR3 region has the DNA TGCGCCAGCAGCTTTTCCGCACCGGGGGAGCAGTACTTC. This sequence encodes CASSFSAPGEQYF.

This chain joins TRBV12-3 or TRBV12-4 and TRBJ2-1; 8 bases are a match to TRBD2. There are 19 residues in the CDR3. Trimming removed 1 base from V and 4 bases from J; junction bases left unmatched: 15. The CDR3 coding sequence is TGTGCCAGCAGTTTAGAGAGGACTAGCTCAAATTCGGCGTACAATGAGCAGTTCTTC. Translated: CASSLERTSSNSAYNEQFF.

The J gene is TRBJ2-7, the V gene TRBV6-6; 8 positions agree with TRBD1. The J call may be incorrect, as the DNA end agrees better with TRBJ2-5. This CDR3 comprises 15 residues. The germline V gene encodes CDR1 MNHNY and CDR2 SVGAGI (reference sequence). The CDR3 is CASSNPTGGWETQYF. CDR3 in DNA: TGTGCCAGCAGTAACCCAACAGGGGGGTGGGAGACCCAGTACTTC.

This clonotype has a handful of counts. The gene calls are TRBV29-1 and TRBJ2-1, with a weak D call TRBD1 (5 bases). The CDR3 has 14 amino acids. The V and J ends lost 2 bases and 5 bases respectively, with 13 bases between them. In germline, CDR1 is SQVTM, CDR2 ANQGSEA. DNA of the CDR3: TGCAGCGTTGAACCCAGGGCCAGCCACAATGAGCAGTTCTTC. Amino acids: CSVEPRASHNEQFF.

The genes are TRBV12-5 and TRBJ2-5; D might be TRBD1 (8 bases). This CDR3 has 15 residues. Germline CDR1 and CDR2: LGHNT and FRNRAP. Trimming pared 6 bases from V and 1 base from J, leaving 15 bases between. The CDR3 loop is CASGTGAGVQETQYF. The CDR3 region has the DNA TGTGCTAGTGGGACAGGGGCGGGGGTCCAAGAGACCCAGTACTTC.

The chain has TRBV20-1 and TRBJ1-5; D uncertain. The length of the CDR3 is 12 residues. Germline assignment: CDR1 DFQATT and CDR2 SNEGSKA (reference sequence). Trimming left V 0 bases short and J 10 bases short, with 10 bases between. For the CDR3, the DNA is TGCAGTGCTAGAGAGGCCCCCGGCCCCCAGCATTTT. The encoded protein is CSAREAPGPQHF.

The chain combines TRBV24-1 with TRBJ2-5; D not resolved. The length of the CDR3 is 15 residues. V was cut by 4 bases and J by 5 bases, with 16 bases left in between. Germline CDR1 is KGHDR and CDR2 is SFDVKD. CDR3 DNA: TGTGCCACCAGTGACCCAGAGTGGTACGAGGAGACCCAGTACTTC. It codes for CATSDPEWYEETQYF.